Shown below are 20 T cell receptor beta chains from a single sample sequenced in a study of tumor and adjacent non-tumor tissue in lung cancer. A modified ARM-PCR protocol with three rounds of nested PCR amplified TCRbeta. TCRdb fed the multiplex PCR reads into MiXCR, producing one record per CDR3 protein. Seen here are some 74,000 distinct CDR3 sequences, around 77% observed once, and the top ten hold approximately 9%. RNA was extracted from bulk tissue without any cell sorting. Sequenced sample: lung tumor tissue. The origin of the receptors is a woman in her 40s with non-small cell lung cancer.

This clonotype was seen ten or more times. V usage is TRBV20-1 and J usage is TRBJ2-7; TRBD1 agrees at 7 bases. Germline CDR1 DFQATT, CDR2 SNEGSKA (reference sequence). There are 14 residues in the CDR3. With 6 bases clipped from V and 2 bases from J, the junction kept 10 bases outside the gene matches. The CDR3 region is CSAPRGGVAYEQYF. The DNA for the CDR3 is TGCAGTGCGCCCAGAGGGGGCGTCGCCTACGAGCAGTACTTC.

Comments on this clonotype: This clone may be a read error of a much larger clone one base away. The rearrangement joins TRBV30 to TRBJ1-5; no definite D call. The V and J ends lost 7 bases and 9 bases respectively, with 19 bases between them. From germline, CDR1 is GTSNPN and CDR2 SVGIG (reference sequence). The CDR3 totals 13 residues. The CDR3 sequence: CALGVVDGGPQHF. In DNA form, the CDR3 reads TGTGCCTTGGGAGTGGTGGACGGTGGGCCCCAGCATTTT.

As for this clonotype: A read error may produce the germline difference seen at one junction end. The chain recombines TRBV14 with TRBJ2-7; D may be TRBD2 (5 bases). The CDR3 runs to 16 residues. Germline lookup yields CDR1 SGHDN and CDR2 FVKESK. CDR3 sequence: CTSSQETSVSKYEQYF. The CDR3 DNA is TGTACCAGCAGCCAAGAAACTAGTGTGTCCAAATACGAGCAGTACTTC.

A remark on this clonotype: The junction does not match germline at one end; this may be a read error. Written as DNA, the CDR3 is TGCACCCCCAGATGCGACAGAGATCAGCCCCAACATTTT. Protein sequence: CTPRCDRDQPQHF. The rearrangement joins TRBV29-1 to TRBJ1-5, with D perhaps TRBD1 (5 bases). The CDR3 is made up of 13 amino acids. Germline loops: CDR1 SQVTM, CDR2 ANQGSEA.

V gene TRBV12-5 combines with J gene TRBJ2-5; no definite D call. Per germline, CDR1 LGHNT and CDR2 FRNRAP. The CDR3 is made up of 15 amino acids. CDR3 sequence: CVNGIPSDFQETQYF. For the CDR3, the DNA is TGTGTTAATGGTATCCCCAGTGATTTCCAAGAGACCCAGTACTTC.

This clonotype came up once. This may be a read error: a much more frequent sequence differs by one nucleotide. The chain links TRBV7-9 to TRBJ2-3, with TRBD1 identical over 11 bases. Germline V lookup: CDR1 SEHNR, CDR2 FQNEAQ (reference sequence). The CDR3 has 16 amino acids. CDR3 region: CASILGQGAYTDTQYF. In DNA, the CDR3 is TGTGCCAGCATCTTAGGACAGGGGGCTTACACAGATACGCAGTATTTT.

The chain joins TRBV20-1 to TRBJ1-5; weak D call: TRBD2 (6 bases). The J call may be incorrect, as the DNA end agrees better with TRBJ2-3. Germline V gene data show CDR1 as DFQATT and CDR2 as SNEGSKA (reference sequence). The CDR3 covers 15 residues. CDR3 nucleotide sequence: TGCAGTGCTAGAGATCTGGACGGGAGCAGTCAGCCCCAGTATTTT. Protein sequence: CSARDLDGSSQPQYF.

By frequency in the sample, this clonotype is medium-sized. The rearrangement links TRBV5-5 to TRBJ2-3, with D tentatively TRBD2 (7 bases). This CDR3 spans 17 amino acids. Trimming shortened V by 6 bases and J by 3 bases, and 23 bases separated the two germline ends. Germline CDR1 is SGHKS and CDR2 is YYEKEE (reference sequence). CDR3: CASIALGGGGATDTQYF. The DNA of the CDR3 is TGTGCCAGCATCGCCTTAGGGGGGGGGGGCGCGACAGATACGCAGTATTTT.

The V gene is TRBV5-8, the J gene TRBJ1-5; TRBD1 matches at 9 bases. Germline V gives CDR1 SGHTS, CDR2 YDEGEE. The V gene end was trimmed by 4 bases and the J gene end by 3 bases; junction bases not matched to a gene: 11. CDR3 length: 17 residues. CDR3 residues: CASSPGTGLKNNQPQHF. As DNA, the CDR3 is TGTGCCAGCAGCCCTGGGACAGGGCTGAAAAACAATCAGCCCCAGCATTTT.

This clonotype is medium-sized. The chain has TRBV6-6 and TRBJ2-2, with D perhaps matching TRBD1 or TRBD2 (5 bases each). From germline, CDR1 is MNHNY and CDR2 SVGAGI (reference sequence). V gave up 3 bases and J gave up 4 bases, with 15 bases separating them. CDR3 length: 16 residues. The CDR3 loop reads CASSYGAGESTGELFF. CDR3 sequence (DNA): TGTGCCAGCAGTTATGGGGCCGGGGAGAGCACCGGGGAGCTGTTTTTT.

The chain has TRBV6-6 and TRBJ1-4; 11 bases are shared with TRBD1. The CDR3 is made up of 21 amino acids. The ends lost 7 bases at V and 5 bases at J; junction bases unmatched: 24. Per the germline V gene, CDR1 is MNHNY and CDR2 is SVGAGI (reference sequence). CDR3 region: CASNSQSFTWTGGGLNEKLFF. CDR3 bases: TGTGCCAGCAACTCCCAGTCGTTCACCTGGACAGGGGGCGGATTGAATGAAAAACTGTTTTTT.

This clonotype was detected many times. A much larger clone differs from this one at a single base, so this may be a read error. The chain carries TRBV12-3 or TRBV12-4 and TRBJ2-3; D not resolved. CDR3 length equals 15 residues. Trimming cost V 10 bases and J 14 bases, with 31 bases left between them. CDR3 coding DNA: TGTGCCACCTTAATCCCGACCGAAGGCCCGGACGCGCGGTATTTT. Its protein is CATLIPTEGPDARYF.

This clonotype was counted between two and nine times. The junction and the germline gene differ at one end; a read error may be behind it. This sequence joins TRBV6-5 and TRBJ2-5, with D maybe TRBD1 (5 bases). The germline CDR1 and CDR2 sequences are MNHEY and SVGAGI. CDR3 length: 12 residues. The CDR3 reads CTTGLQKETQYF. Here the CDR3 DNA reads TGTACTACAGGATTACAAAAAGAGACGCAGTACTTC.

Comment on this clonotype: This is likely a read error, given that the CDR3 carries no conserved phenylalanine or tryptophan at its end. The chain uses TRBV11-3 and TRBJ2-7; 8 nucleotides align to TRBD1. The J segment lost 7 bases and the V segment lost 4 bases, leaving 9 bases of the junction unmatched. The CDR3 length is 14 residues. Germline V CDR1 and CDR2: SGHNT, YENEEA. CDR3: CASSSLDRDREQYL. The CDR3 nucleotides are TGTGCCAGCAGCTCCCTGGACAGGGACAGGGAGCAGTACTTA.

As concerns this clonotype: A much larger clone sits a single nucleotide away, making a read error possible. The gene calls are TRBV5-6 and TRBJ2-3; no reliable D call. CDR1 is SGHDT and CDR2 is YYEEEE in the germline V gene. This CDR3 contains 10 residues. CDR3 loop: CVSSLGTQYF. The CDR3 DNA reads TGTGTCAGCAGCTTGGGTACGCAGTATTTT.

Concerning this clonotype: No conserved phenylalanine or tryptophan ends this CDR3, so it is likely a read error. J is TRBJ1-1 and V is TRBV4-1, with D maybe TRBD1 (6 bases). V shed 4 bases and J shed 4 bases, with 16 bases lying between them. The CDR3 sequence is 15 residues long. The V gene's germline CDR1 is MGHRA and CDR2 YSYEKL. CDR3 sequence: CASSPQQGVITEAFI. DNA of the CDR3: TGCGCCAGCAGCCCGCAACAGGGAGTGATCACTGAAGCTTTCATT.

Concerning this clonotype itself: One end of the junction does not line up with germline, which may come from a read error. This rearrangement joins TRBV11-1 to TRBJ2-1; D uncertain. CDR1 and CDR2 (germline): SGHAT, FQDESV (reference sequence). The CDR3 has 15 amino acids. CDR3 region: CAIILWVVDYKEQFF. The DNA for the CDR3 is TGTGCCATCATCTTATGGGTGGTAGATTACAAAGAGCAGTTCTTC.

The chain couples TRBV20-1 to TRBJ2-7; 8 bases fit TRBD2. After removal of 7 bases from V and 5 bases from J, the junction contained 13 bases not matched to a gene. The V gene's germline CDR1 is DFQATT and CDR2 SNEGSKA (reference sequence). The CDR3 has 14 residues. The CDR3 spells CSVSTSGRSHEQYF. Here the CDR3 DNA reads TGCAGTGTCAGCACAAGCGGGAGAAGCCACGAGCAGTACTTC.

This sequence joins TRBV6-5 and TRBJ2-7; no clear D gene. V shed 0 bases and J shed 2 bases, with 14 bases lying between them. Per the germline V gene, CDR1 is MNHEY and CDR2 is SVGAGI. The CDR3 extends over 16 amino acids. CDR3 protein: CASSYSIPSTPYEQYF. CDR3 in DNA: TGTGCCAGCAGTTACTCGATTCCGAGTACTCCCTACGAGCAGTACTTC.

This clonotype has at least ten counts. The chain links TRBV30 to TRBJ2-7; 10 positions agree with TRBD1. Germline CDR1 is GTSNPN and CDR2 is SVGIG (reference sequence). V shed 4 bases, J shed 1 base, and the junction held 7 bases outside the gene matches. This CDR3 spans 15 amino acids. The CDR3 protein is CAWKVKGQGSYEQYF. CDR3 coding DNA: TGTGCCTGGAAAGTCAAGGGACAGGGGTCCTACGAGCAGTACTTC.